These 22 T cell receptor beta chains came from one sample sequenced in a study of blood T cell repertoires in COVID-19. Repertoires were generated with immunoSEQ multiplex PCR, while TCRdb's copy carries only in-frame clones and drops some. The table includes over 45,000 clones, roughly 76% detected once. Sequencing input: peripheral blood. These receptors came from a man aged 45-65 years with active or convalescent COVID-19.

The genes are TRBV12-3 or TRBV12-4 and TRBJ1-1; D call uncertain. The CDR3 loop spans 13 amino acids. V was cut by 6 bases and J by 0 bases, with 8 bases left in between. The DNA of the CDR3 is TGTGCCAGCAGATCAACAGTGAACACTGAAGCTTTCTTT. Residues: CASRSTVNTEAFF.

CDR3 sequence (DNA): TGCAGTGCTAGTACAGTCACAGATACGCAGTATTTT. Residues: CSASTVTDTQYF. The V and J genes are TRBV20-1 and TRBJ2-3, with no clear D. The germline V and J ends were trimmed by 3 bases and 2 bases, with 6 bases remaining between them. Germline loops: CDR1 DFQATT, CDR2 SNEGSKA (reference sequence). This CDR3 has 12 residues.

This clone has a handful of counts. The rearrangement uses TRBV3-1 (or the pseudogene TRBV3-2) and TRBJ2-1; D is uncertain. This CDR3 region has 17 residues. V lost 4 bases and J 7 bases, leaving 23 bases between the germline ends. Germline CDR1 reads LGHDT; CDR2 reads YNNKEL (reference sequence). CDR3 in DNA: TGTGCCAGCAGCCCCCAGACACGGCGACGAGCTCGGAATGAGCAGTTCTTC. Its protein is CASSPQTRRRARNEQFF.

This clone has at least ten counts. Other DNA sequences within the sample encode an identical CDR3. The V call is TRBV19, the J call TRBJ1-1; maybe TRBD1 (6 bases). Germline CDR1 and CDR2: LNHDA and SQIVND (reference sequence). This CDR3 is built from 13 residues. The germline V and J ends were trimmed by 11 bases and 10 bases, with 23 bases remaining between them. CDR3 amino acids: CAPHGGAGGAAFF. The CDR3 coding sequence is TGTGCCCCCCATGGGGGGGCGGGGGGGGCAGCTTTCTTT.

V gene TRBV2 combines with J gene TRBJ2-1; tentative D call: TRBD2 (5 bases). This CDR3 has 14 residues. V was trimmed by 1 base and J by 8 bases, leaving 12 bases between them. CDR1 SNHLY and CDR2 FYNNEI come from the germline V gene. CDR3 loop: CASSEEPGKDEQFF. Here the CDR3 DNA reads TGTGCCAGCAGTGAAGAGCCGGGGAAAGATGAGCAGTTCTTC.

The rearrangement links TRBV4-2 to TRBJ2-3; TRBD2 matches at 16 bases. Germline trimming cut 4 bases from V and 1 base from J; bases unmatched to any gene: 11. CDR3 length equals 20 residues. In germline, CDR1 is LGHNA, CDR2 YNFKEQ. The CDR3 DNA follows: TGTGCCAGCAGCCCATCCGGGACTAGCGGGGGGGCGGGGGGCACAGATACGCAGTATTTT. Translating it yields CASSPSGTSGGAGGTDTQYF.

This chain uses TRBV19 with TRBJ1-4; a weak D match, TRBD1 (5 bases). Per germline, CDR1 LNHDA and CDR2 SQIVND (reference sequence). Trimming left V 6 bases short and J 7 bases short, with 18 bases between. The CDR3 spans 15 residues. CDR3 sequence (DNA): TGTGCCAGTAGACTAACGGGCCCTGGGGCTGAAAAACTGTTTTTT. Translated, it gives CASRLTGPGAEKLFF.

CDR3 sequence: CASSERSLVDYEQYF. As DNA, the CDR3 is TGTGCCAGCAGTGAAAGATCGTTGGTAGACTACGAGCAGTACTTC. This chain uses TRBV6-1 with TRBJ2-7; no clear D. Germline assignment: CDR1 MNHNS and CDR2 SASEGT. V was trimmed by 2 bases and J by 3 bases, leaving 14 bases between them. CDR3 length equals 15 residues.

The V call is TRBV5-5, the J call TRBJ2-7; 7 bases fit TRBD1. This CDR3 has 16 residues. With 0 bases clipped from V and 6 bases from J, the junction kept 12 bases outside the gene matches. Germline CDR1 and CDR2: SGHKS and YYEKEE (reference sequence). The CDR3 nucleotides are TGTGCCAGCAGCTTGGCCTTACAGGGGAAATCTAGCGAGCAGTACTTC. It codes for CASSLALQGKSSEQYF.

The rearrangement joins TRBV6-5 to TRBJ1-1; TRBD1 agrees at 11 bases. Germline loops: CDR1 MNHEY, CDR2 SVGAGI. The CDR3 is made up of 13 amino acids. Losses at the gene ends were 8 bases for V and 3 bases for J; bases not matched to a gene: 2. The CDR3 DNA follows: TGTGCCAGCGGGACAGGGGGGGACACTGAAGCTTTCTTT. It encodes CASGTGGDTEAFF.

This chain uses TRBV27 with TRBJ2-1; TRBD2 aligns across 11 bases. J was trimmed by 9 bases and V by 6 bases; bases with no gene match: 4. The CDR3 is 13 residues long. Germline lookup yields CDR1 MNHEY and CDR2 SMNVEV (reference sequence). CDR3 amino acids: CASSRGLAVEQFF. CDR3 sequence (DNA): TGTGCCAGCAGCCGGGGACTAGCGGTTGAGCAGTTCTTC.

The chain recombines TRBV9 with TRBJ1-2; no firm D call. The CDR3 is 14 residues long. V dropped 4 bases and J dropped 0 bases, with 10 bases sitting between them. Germline V gives CDR1 SGDLS, CDR2 YYNGEE. The DNA for the CDR3 is TGTGCCAGCAGCACCGAGGCCTCTAACTATGGCTACACCTTC. This sequence encodes CASSTEASNYGYTF. Full variable domain (rest looked up from reference TRBV9 and TRBJ1-2): DSGVTQTPKHLITATGQRVTLRCSPRSGDLSVYWYQQSLDQGLQFLIQYYNGEERAKGNILERFSAQQFPDLHSELNLSSLELGDSALYFCASSTEASNYGYTFGSGTRLTVV.

The chain employs TRBV4-2 and TRBJ2-1, with a tentative D call TRBD1 (5 bases). Per germline, CDR1 LGHNA and CDR2 YNFKEQ. The CDR3 covers 14 residues. The germline V and J ends were trimmed by 0 bases and 6 bases, with 9 bases remaining between them. CDR3 protein: CASSQDLQGNEQFF. The CDR3 bases are TGTGCCAGCAGCCAAGACCTTCAGGGCAATGAGCAGTTCTTC.

The genes are TRBV7-9 and TRBJ2-3; D might be TRBD1 (5 bases). Trimming left V 2 bases short and J 2 bases short, with 14 bases between. The CDR3 has 16 residues. Germline CDR1 SEHNR, CDR2 FQNEAQ (reference sequence). The CDR3 protein is CASSLTLQDYTDTQYF. The DNA for the CDR3 is TGTGCCAGCAGCTTAACGCTACAGGATTACACAGATACGCAGTATTTT.

This sequence joins TRBV6-5 and TRBJ1-1; TRBD1 is a possible D gene (6 bases). Between the trimmed V and J ends, which lost 7 bases and 4 bases, there was a span of 16 bases. Per the germline V gene, CDR1 is MNHEY and CDR2 is SVGAGI. CDR3 size: 14 residues. CDR3 DNA sequence: TGTGCCAGCATTCGAAAACAGGGCCCCACTGAAGCTTTCTTT. Protein: CASIRKQGPTEAFF.

This clone was counted between two and nine times. The rearrangement joins TRBV19 to TRBJ2-3; 7 positions agree with TRBD1. The germline V gene has CDR1 LNHDA and CDR2 SQIVND (reference sequence). The junction had 13 bases not matched to a gene; V was cut back by 6 bases and J by 4 bases. This CDR3 has 16 residues. The CDR3 DNA sequence: TGTGCCAGTAGCACAGACAGGGAAATTTCCCCAGATACGCAGTATTTT. It codes for CASSTDREISPDTQYF.

The V call is TRBV7-6, the J call TRBJ2-7; D may be TRBD1 (7 bases). V dropped 5 bases and J dropped 3 bases, with 11 bases sitting between them. Germline CDR1 SGHVS, CDR2 FNYEAQ. The CDR3 consists of 13 residues. CDR3 loop: CASSLQGGYEQYF. The CDR3 DNA is TGTGCCAGCAGCCTTCAGGGGGGCTACGAGCAGTACTTC.

This clone is a singleton in its sample. V is TRBV9 and J is TRBJ1-2; a possible D gene is TRBD1 (5 bases). The germline V and J ends were trimmed by 4 bases and 4 bases, with 11 bases remaining between them. CDR3 size: 13 residues. Germline assignment: CDR1 SGDLS and CDR2 YYNGEE. CDR3 amino acids: CASSTTTVYGYTF. In DNA, the CDR3 is TGTGCCAGCAGCACCACGACAGTCTATGGCTACACCTTC.

This chain uses TRBV6-6 with TRBJ1-2; D gene ambiguous. Germline V gene data show CDR1 as MNHNY and CDR2 as SVGAGI (reference sequence). The CDR3 is made up of 16 amino acids. The germline V and J ends were trimmed by 7 bases and 3 bases, with 21 bases remaining between them. As DNA, the CDR3 is TGTGCCAGCACCATACCCGGACTTTATGGTGACTATGGCTACACCTTC. Translation: CASTIPGLYGDYGYTF.

The CDR3 loop reads CASSLLPGLHNEQFF. For the CDR3, the DNA is TGTGCCAGCAGCCTCCTCCCGGGACTACACAATGAGCAGTTCTTC. The chain links TRBV3-1 (or the pseudogene TRBV3-2) to TRBJ2-1; 7 nucleotides agree with TRBD2. The germline V gene has CDR1 LGHDT and CDR2 YNNKEL (reference sequence). V dropped 4 bases and J dropped 5; count of bases not matched to a gene: 8. CDR3 length: 15 amino acids.

The gene calls are TRBV19 and TRBJ2-3; 7 positions match TRBD1. The CDR3 totals 16 residues. Germline V CDR1 and CDR2: LNHDA, SQIVND (reference sequence). V was clipped by 2 bases and J by 2 bases; unmatched bases: 7. CDR3 coding DNA: TGTGCCAGTAGTATAAGGGGGCGGCTACCCACAGATACGCAGTATTTT. This encodes CASSIRGRLPTDTQYF. The entire variable domain, with the rest obtained from reference TRBV19 and TRBJ2-3, is as follows: DGGITQSPKYLFRKEGQNVTLSCEQNLNHDAMYWYRQDPGQGLRLIYYSQIVNDFQKGDIAEGYSVSREKKESFPLTVTSAQKNPTAFYLCASSIRGRLPTDTQYFGPGTRLTVL.

This rearrangement joins TRBV3-1 (or the pseudogene TRBV3-2) to TRBJ1-1, with a tentative D call TRBD1 (6 bases). CDR3 size: 16 residues. The germline V and J ends were trimmed by 2 bases and 2 bases, with 15 bases remaining between them. Germline V lookup: CDR1 LGHDT, CDR2 YNNKEL (reference sequence). The CDR3 bases are TGTGCCAGCAGCCAATCTCCACAGGGCACCAACACTGAAGCTTTCTTT. Its protein product is CASSQSPQGTNTEAFF.